This entry features one TCR beta chain sequence. Its cognate antigen is unknown. V gave up 4 bases and J gave up 0 bases, with 7 bases separating them. From germline, CDR1 is SGHTA and CDR2 FQGNSA. The CDR3 has 13 residues. The repertoire was sequenced with immunoSEQ multiplex PCR; TCRdb's copy has only in-frame clones and lacks some. The table records 75,000 to 90,000 clones, about 78% of them present only once. The data were taken from a study of T cell responses to AZD1222 COVID-19 vaccine. Study background: Pooled samples include second doses given at about 4 or 12 weeks.

Findings and limits, study-wide: White British people made up most donors, females outnumbered males, and clonal diversity was possibly underestimated.

The rearrangement joins TRBV7-2 to TRBJ2-7, with D unclear. The clonotype comes from an adult in good health. The specimen was peripheral blood, collected on day 0 of AZD1222 vaccination. This chain's CDR3 is CASSSLNSYEQYF. Here the CDR3 DNA reads TGTGCCAGCAGCTCTCTTAACTCCTACGAGCAGTACTTC. Full variable domain (outside the CDR3, taken from reference TRBV7-2 and TRBJ2-7): GAGVSQSPSNKVTEKGKDVELRCDPISGHTALYWYRQSLGQGLEFLIYFQGNSAPDKSGLPSDRFSAERTGGSVSTLTIQRTQQEDSAVYLCASSSLNSYEQYFGPGTRLTVT.